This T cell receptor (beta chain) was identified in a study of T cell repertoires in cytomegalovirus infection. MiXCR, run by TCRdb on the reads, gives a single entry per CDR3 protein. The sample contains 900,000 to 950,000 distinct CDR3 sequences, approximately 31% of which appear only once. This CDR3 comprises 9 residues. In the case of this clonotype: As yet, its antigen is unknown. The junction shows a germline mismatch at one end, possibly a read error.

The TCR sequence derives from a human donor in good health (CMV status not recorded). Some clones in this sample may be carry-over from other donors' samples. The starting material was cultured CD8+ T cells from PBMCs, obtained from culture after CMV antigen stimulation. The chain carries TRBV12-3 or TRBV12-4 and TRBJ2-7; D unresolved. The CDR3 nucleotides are TGTGCCAGCAGTCCGCCTAAGATCTTC. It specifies CASSPPKIF.